This T cell receptor (beta chain) was sequenced in a study of blood T cell repertoires in COVID-19. V lost 5 bases, J lost 5 bases, and 12 bases lay in between. Germline CDR1 MNHEY, CDR2 SVGAGI. The CDR3 is made up of 13 amino acids. The table came from immunoSEQ multiplex PCR; TCRdb's copy has only in-frame clones and leaves some out. The sample lists 130,000 or so clones, around nine tenths occurring once. The genes are TRBV6-5 and TRBJ1-1; a weak D match, TRBD1 (5 bases). The sequencing input was peripheral blood. This TCR came from a man aged 65 to 79 with active COVID-19. CDR3 in amino acids: CASSKRGETEAFF. CDR3 in DNA: TGTGCCAGCAGTAAGCGGGGGGAAACTGAAGCTTTCTTT.